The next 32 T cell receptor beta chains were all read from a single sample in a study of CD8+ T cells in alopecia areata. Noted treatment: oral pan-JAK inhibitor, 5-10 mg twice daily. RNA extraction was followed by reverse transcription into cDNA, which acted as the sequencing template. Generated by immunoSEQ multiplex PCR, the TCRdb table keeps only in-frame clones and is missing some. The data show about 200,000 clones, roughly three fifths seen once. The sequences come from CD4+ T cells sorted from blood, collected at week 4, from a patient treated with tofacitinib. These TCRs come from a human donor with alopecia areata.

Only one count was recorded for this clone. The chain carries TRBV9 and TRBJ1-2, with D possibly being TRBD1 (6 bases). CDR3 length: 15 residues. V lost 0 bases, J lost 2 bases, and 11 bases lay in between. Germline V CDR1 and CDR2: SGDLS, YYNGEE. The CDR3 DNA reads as TGTGCCAGCAGCGTAGGCTTCGGACAGAACTATGGCTACACCTTC. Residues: CASSVGFGQNYGYTF.

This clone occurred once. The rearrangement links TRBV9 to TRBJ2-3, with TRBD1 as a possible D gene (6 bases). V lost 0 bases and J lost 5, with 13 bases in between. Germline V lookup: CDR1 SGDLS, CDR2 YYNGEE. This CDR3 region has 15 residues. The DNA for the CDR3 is TGTGCCAGCAGCGTAGGATGGGGGCGAGAAGATACGCAGTATTTT. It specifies CASSVGWGREDTQYF. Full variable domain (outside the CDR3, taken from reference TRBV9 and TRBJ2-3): DSGVTQTPKHLITATGQRVTLRCSPRSGDLSVYWYQQSLDQGLQFLIQYYNGEERAKGNILERFSAQQFPDLHSELNLSSLELGDSALYFCASSVGWGREDTQYFGPGTRLTVL.

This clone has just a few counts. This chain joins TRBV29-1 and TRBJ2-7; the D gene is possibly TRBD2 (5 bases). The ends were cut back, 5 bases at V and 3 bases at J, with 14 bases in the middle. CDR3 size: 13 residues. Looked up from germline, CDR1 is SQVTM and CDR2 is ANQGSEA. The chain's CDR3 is CSVSKGEGYEQYF. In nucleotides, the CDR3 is TGCAGCGTTTCGAAGGGTGAGGGCTACGAGCAGTACTTC.

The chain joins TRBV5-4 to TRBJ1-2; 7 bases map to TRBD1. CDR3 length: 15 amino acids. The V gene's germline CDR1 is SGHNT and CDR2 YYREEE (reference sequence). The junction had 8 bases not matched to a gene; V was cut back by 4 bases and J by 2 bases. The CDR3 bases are TGTGCCAGCAGCCCATGGGACAGTGAAAACTATGGCTACACCTTC. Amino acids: CASSPWDSENYGYTF.

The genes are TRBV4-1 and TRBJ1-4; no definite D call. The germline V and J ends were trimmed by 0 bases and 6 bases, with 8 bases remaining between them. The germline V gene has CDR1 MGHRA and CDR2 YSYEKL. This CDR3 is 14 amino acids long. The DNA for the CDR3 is TGCGCCAGCAGCCAAGATGCAACAGATGAAAAACTGTTTTTT. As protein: CASSQDATDEKLFF.

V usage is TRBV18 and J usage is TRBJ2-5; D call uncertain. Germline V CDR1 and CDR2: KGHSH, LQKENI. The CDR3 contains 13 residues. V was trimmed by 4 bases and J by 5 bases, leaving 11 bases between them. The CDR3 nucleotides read TGTGCCAGCTCACTCCATCCCGAGGAGACCCAGTACTTC. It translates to CASSLHPEETQYF.

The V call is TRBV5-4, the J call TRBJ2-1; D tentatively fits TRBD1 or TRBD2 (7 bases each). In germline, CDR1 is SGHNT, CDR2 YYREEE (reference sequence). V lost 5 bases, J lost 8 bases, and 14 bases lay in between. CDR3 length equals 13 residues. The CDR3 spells CASSFAGGDEQFF. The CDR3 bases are TGTGCCAGCAGTTTCGCAGGGGGGGATGAGCAGTTCTTC.

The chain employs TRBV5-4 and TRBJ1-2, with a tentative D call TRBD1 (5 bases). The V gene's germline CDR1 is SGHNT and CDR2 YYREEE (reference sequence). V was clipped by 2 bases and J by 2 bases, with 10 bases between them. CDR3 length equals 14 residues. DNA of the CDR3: TGTGCCAGCAGCTTAAGGGGTCTGAACTATGGCTACACCTTC. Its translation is CASSLRGLNYGYTF.

This CDR3 is CAWMTGDNQPQHF. CDR3 in DNA: TGTGCCTGGATGACAGGGGACAATCAGCCCCAGCATTTT. The chain recombines TRBV30 with TRBJ1-5; 8 nucleotides agree with TRBD1. Trimming cost V 4 bases and J 3 bases; bases outside gene matches: 2. CDR3 length: 13 amino acids. CDR1 is GTSNPN and CDR2 is SVGIG in the germline V gene (reference sequence).

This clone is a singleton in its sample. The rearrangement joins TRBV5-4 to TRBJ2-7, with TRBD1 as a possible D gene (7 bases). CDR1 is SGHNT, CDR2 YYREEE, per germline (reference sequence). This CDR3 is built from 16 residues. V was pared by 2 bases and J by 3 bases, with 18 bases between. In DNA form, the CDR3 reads TGTGCCAGCAGCTTAGGCGGGACAGCGCTTTACTACGAGCAGTACTTC. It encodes CASSLGGTALYYEQYF. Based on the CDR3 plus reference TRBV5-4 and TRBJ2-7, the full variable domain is ETGVTQSPTHLIKTRGQQVTLRCSSQSGHNTVSWYQQALGQGPQFIFQYYREEENGRGNFPPRFSGLQFPNYSSELNVNALELDDSALYLCASSLGGTALYYEQYFGPGTRLTVT.

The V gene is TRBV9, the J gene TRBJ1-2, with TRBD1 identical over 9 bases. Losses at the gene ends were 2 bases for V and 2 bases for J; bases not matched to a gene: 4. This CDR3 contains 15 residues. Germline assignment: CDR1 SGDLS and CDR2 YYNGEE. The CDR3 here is CASSVGQGSNYGYTF. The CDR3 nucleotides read TGTGCCAGCAGCGTTGGACAGGGGAGCAACTATGGCTACACCTTC.

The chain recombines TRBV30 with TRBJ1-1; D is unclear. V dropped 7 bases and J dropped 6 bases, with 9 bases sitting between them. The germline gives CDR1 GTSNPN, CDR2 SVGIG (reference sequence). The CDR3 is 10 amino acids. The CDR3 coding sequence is TGTGCCTTCAGTAGGGCTGAAGCTTTCTTT. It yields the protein CAFSRAEAFF. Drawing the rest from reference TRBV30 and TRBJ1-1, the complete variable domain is SQTIHQWPATLVQPVGSPLSLECTVEGTSNPNLYWYRQAAGRGLQLLFYSVGIGQISSEVPQNLSASRPQDRQFILSSKKLLLSDSGFYLCAFSRAEAFFGQGTRLTVV.

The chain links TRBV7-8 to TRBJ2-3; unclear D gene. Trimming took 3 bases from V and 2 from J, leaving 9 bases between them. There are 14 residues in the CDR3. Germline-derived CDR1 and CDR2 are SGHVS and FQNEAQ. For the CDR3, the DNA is TGTGCCAGCAGCTTGCTAACAGTCACAGATACGCAGTATTTT. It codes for CASSLLTVTDTQYF.

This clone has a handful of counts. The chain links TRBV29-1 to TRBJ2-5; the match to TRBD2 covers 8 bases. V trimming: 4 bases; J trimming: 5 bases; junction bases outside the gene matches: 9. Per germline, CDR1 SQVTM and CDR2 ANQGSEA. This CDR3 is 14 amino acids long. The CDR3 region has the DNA TGCAGCGTTGGCTTAACGGGAGGGAAGGAGACCCAGTACTTC. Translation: CSVGLTGGKETQYF.

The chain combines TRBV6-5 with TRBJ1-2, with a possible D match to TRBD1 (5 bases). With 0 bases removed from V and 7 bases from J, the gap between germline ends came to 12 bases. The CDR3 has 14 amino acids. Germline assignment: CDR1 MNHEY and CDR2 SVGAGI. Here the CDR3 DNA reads TGTGCCAGCAGTTACTCAGGGTTCGGGACTGGCTACACCTTC. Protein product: CASSYSGFGTGYTF.

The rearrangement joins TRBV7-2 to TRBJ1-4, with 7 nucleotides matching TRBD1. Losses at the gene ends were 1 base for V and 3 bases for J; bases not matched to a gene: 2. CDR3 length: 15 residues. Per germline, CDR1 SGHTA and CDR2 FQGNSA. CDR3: CASSLGGTANEKLFF. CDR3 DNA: TGTGCCAGCAGCTTAGGAGGGACAGCTAATGAAAAACTGTTTTTT.

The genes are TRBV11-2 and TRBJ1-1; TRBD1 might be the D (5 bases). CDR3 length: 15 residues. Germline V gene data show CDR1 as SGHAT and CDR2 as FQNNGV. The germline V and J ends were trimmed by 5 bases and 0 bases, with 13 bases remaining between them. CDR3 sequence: CASSLSGTVNTEAFF. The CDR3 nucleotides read TGTGCCAGCAGCCTCTCCGGGACGGTGAACACTGAAGCTTTCTTT.

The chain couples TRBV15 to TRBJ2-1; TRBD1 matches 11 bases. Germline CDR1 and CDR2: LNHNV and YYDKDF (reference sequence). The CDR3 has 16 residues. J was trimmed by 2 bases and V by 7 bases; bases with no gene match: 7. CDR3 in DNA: TGTGCCACCATCCCGGGACAGGGGGGCACCTACAATGAGCAGTTCTTC. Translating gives CATIPGQGGTYNEQFF.

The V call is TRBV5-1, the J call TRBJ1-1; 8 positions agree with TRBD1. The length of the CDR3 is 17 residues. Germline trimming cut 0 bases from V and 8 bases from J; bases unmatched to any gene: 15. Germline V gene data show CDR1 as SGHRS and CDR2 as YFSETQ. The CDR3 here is CASSLGTGPATTTEAFF. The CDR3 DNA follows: TGCGCCAGCAGCTTGGGGACAGGGCCTGCCACCACCACCGAAGCTTTCTTT.

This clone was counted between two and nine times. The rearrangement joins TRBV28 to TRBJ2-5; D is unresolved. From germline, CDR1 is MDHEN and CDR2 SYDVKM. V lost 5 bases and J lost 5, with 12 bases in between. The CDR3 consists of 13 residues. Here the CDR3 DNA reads TGTGCCAGCAGTACAAGGGTGTGGGAGACCCAGTACTTC. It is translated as CASSTRVWETQYF.

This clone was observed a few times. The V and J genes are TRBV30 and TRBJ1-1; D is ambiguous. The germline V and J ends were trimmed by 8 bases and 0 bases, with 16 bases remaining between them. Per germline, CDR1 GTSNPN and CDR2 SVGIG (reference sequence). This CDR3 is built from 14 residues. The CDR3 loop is CAHEREGMNTEAFF. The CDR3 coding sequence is TGTGCCCATGAAAGGGAGGGAATGAACACTGAAGCTTTCTTT.

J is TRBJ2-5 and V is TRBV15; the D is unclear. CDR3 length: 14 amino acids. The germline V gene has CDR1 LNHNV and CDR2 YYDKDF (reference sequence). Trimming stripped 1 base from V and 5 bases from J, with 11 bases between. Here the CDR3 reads CATSRGGSMETQYF. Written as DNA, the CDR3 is TGTGCCACCAGCAGAGGGGGATCGATGGAGACCCAGTACTTC.

Here the CDR3 DNA reads TGTGCCAGCAGCTTTGGGAATAATGAGCAGTTCTTC. Its translation is CASSFGNNEQFF. The chain has TRBV5-4 and TRBJ2-1; D gene ambiguous. The CDR3 length is 12 residues. V was trimmed by 2 bases and J by 7 bases, leaving 7 bases between them. Germline loops: CDR1 SGHNT, CDR2 YYREEE (reference sequence).

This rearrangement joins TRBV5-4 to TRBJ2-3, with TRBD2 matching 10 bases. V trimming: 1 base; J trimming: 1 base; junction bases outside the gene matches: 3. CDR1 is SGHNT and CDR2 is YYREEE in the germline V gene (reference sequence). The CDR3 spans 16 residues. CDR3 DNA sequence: TGTGCCAGCAGCTTGCCCACTAGCGGGGGCACAGATACGCAGTATTTT. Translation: CASSLPTSGGTDTQYF.

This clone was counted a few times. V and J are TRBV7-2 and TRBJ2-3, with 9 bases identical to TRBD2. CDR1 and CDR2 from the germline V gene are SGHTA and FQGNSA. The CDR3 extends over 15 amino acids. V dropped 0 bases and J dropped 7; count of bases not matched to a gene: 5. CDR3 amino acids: CASSLAPSGEHTQYF. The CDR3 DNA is TGTGCCAGCAGCTTAGCGCCTAGCGGGGAACATACGCAGTATTTT. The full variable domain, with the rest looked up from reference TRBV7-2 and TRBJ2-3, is GAGVSQSPSNKVTEKGKDVELRCDPISGHTALYWYRQSLGQGLEFLIYFQGNSAPDKSGLPSDRFSAERTGGSVSTLTIQRTQQEDSAVYLCASSLAPSGEHTQYFGPGTRLTVL.

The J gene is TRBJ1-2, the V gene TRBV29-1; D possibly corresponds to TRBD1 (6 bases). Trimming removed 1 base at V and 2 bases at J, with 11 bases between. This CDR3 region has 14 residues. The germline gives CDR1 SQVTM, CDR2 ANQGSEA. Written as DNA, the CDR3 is TGCAGCGTTGAAGTCGGGAGGGGGAACTATGGCTACACCTTC. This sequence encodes CSVEVGRGNYGYTF.

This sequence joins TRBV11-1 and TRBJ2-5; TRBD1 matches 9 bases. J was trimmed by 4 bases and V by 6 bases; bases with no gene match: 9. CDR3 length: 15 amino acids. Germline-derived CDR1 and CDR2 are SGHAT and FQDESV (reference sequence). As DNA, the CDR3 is TGTGCCAGCAGAAACGGACAGGGGTATGGAGAGACCCAGTACTTC. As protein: CASRNGQGYGETQYF.

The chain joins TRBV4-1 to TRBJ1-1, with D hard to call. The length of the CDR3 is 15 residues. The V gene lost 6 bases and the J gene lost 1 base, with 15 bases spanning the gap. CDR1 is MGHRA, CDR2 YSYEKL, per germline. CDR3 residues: CASRPGVGRNTEAFF. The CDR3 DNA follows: TGCGCCAGCAGACCGGGAGTGGGCAGGAACACTGAAGCTTTCTTT.

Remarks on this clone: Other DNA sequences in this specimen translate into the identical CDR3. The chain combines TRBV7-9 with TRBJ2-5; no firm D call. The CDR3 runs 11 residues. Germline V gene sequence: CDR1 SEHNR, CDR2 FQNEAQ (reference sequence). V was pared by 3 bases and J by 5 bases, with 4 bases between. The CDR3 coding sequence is TGTGCCAGCAGCTTGTTTGAGACCCAGTACTTC. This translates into CASSLFETQYF.

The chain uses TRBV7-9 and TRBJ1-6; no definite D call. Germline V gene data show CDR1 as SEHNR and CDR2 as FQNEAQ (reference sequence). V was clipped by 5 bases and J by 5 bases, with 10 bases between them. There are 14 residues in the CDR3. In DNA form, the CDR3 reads TGTGCCAGCAGCCATGACCCGGATAATTCACCCCTCCACTTT. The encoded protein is CASSHDPDNSPLHF. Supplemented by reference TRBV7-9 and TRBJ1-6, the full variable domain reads DTGVSQNPRHKITKRGQNVTFRCDPISEHNRLYWYRQTLGQGPEFLTYFQNEAQLEKSRLLSDRFSAERPKGSFSTLEIQRTEQGDSAMYLCASSHDPDNSPLHFGNGTRLTVT.

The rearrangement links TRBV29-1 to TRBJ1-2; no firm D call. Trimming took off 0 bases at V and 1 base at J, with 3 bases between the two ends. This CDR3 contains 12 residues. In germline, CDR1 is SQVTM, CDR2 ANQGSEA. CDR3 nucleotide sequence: TGCAGCGTTGAAGACAATAACTATGGCTACACCTTC. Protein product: CSVEDNNYGYTF.

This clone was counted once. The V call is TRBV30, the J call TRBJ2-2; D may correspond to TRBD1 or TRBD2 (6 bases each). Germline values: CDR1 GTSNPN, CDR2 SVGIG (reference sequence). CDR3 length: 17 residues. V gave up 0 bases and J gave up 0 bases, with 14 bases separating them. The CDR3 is CAWSVLGGSPNTGELFF. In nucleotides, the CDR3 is TGTGCCTGGAGTGTACTAGGGGGGAGCCCGAACACCGGGGAGCTGTTTTTT.